This is a list of T cell receptor beta chains from one sample in a study of T-cell reconstitution after alpha-beta-depleted transplantation in children. TCRdb reprocessed the PCR reads with MiXCR, giving one entry per CDR3 protein. The table lists approximately 350,000 distinct CDR3 sequences, 13% of them singletons. This material consisted of PBMCs, taken from the stem cell graft. Source of these receptors: a human donor who donated a stem cell graft to a child with Fanconi anemia. Both conserved end residues are part of each CDR3. A D gene is named only where the DNA matches it firmly.

J: TRBJ1-5; D: NA; V: TRBV6-1; CDR3: CASSGTFNQPQHF
J: TRBJ1-1; D: NA; V: TRBV12-3/TRBV12-4; CDR3: CASSLRSEAFF
J: TRBJ2-1; D: TRBD2; V: TRBV5-1; CDR3: CASSWTSADYNEQFF
J: TRBJ1-1; D: NA; V: TRBV5-1; CDR3: CASSLEAPTDTEAFF
J: TRBJ2-1; D: TRBD2; V: TRBV3-1; CDR3: CASSHERGNEQFF
J: TRBJ2-5; D: NA; V: TRBV29-1; CDR3: CSVVAQMGETQYF
J: TRBJ2-5; D: TRBD2; V: TRBV20-1; CDR3: CRPSGYQGTQYF
J: TRBJ2-3; D: TRBD2; V: TRBV28; CDR3: CASSRFASGGGTDTQYF
J: TRBJ2-1; D: NA; V: TRBV7-2; CDR3: CASSFFWLQSSTNEQFF
J: TRBJ2-5; D: NA; V: TRBV25-1; CDR3: CASSYLGGPQETQYF
J: TRBJ2-7; D: TRBD2; V: TRBV7-2; CDR3: CASSLTSGNAYEQYF
J: TRBJ2-3; D: NA; V: TRBV5-6; CDR3: CASSLSARDTQYF
J: TRBJ1-1; D: NA; V: TRBV7-8; CDR3: CASSLPSGVGEAFF
J: TRBJ2-5; D: NA; V: TRBV5-1; CDR3: CASSLDRIQETQYF
J: TRBJ1-1; D: NA; V: TRBV30; CDR3: CAWSTNTEAFF
J: TRBJ2-1; D: NA; V: TRBV11-3; CDR3: CASSSRTRPYNEQFF
J: TRBJ1-1; D: NA; V: TRBV6-5; CDR3: CASSYRGAEAFF
J: TRBJ1-5; D: NA; V: TRBV5-5; CDR3: CASSSGWGAQRQPQHF
J: TRBJ1-4; D: TRBD1; V: TRBV20-1; CDR3: CSASDRGVEKLFF
J: TRBJ2-2; D: NA; V: TRBV4-3; CDR3: CASSQDGRDTGELFF
J: TRBJ2-2; D: NA; V: TRBV29-1; CDR3: CSAVWGEGELFF
J: TRBJ1-2; D: TRBD1; V: TRBV2; CDR3: CATGQGSGGYTF
J: TRBJ2-2; D: TRBD1; V: TRBV5-1; CDR3: CASSILGQGRPGELFF
J: TRBJ2-1; D: TRBD2; V: TRBV6-1; CDR3: CASSGGLHYNEQFF
J: TRBJ1-2; D: NA; V: TRBV13; CDR3: CASSLWAYGYTF
J: TRBJ1-5; D: NA; V: TRBV27; CDR3: CASSPGWRQPQHF
J: TRBJ1-1; D: NA; V: TRBV20-1; CDR3: CSAVQEGRPNTEAFF
J: TRBJ1-2; D: NA; V: TRBV7-2; CDR3: CASSPVTGLSHGYTF
J: TRBJ1-2; D: NA; V: TRBV7-9; CDR3: CASSFGSVGYGYTF
J: TRBJ1-2; D: NA; V: TRBV2; CDR3: CASSEGQGIYYGYTF
J: TRBJ1-2; D: NA; V: TRBV9; CDR3: CASSAQITNYGYTF
J: TRBJ2-6; D: TRBD1; V: TRBV5-1; CDR3: CASSLGTGGAGANVLTF
J: TRBJ1-2; D: NA; V: TRBV4-3; CDR3: CASSQEWANYGYTF
J: TRBJ2-7; D: NA; V: TRBV29-1; CDR3: CSVGGDEQYF
J: TRBJ2-2; D: TRBD2; V: TRBV20-1; CDR3: CSARPGGTGELFF
J: TRBJ2-7; D: NA; V: TRBV10-3; CDR3: CAIGGSYEQYF
J: TRBJ2-3; D: NA; V: TRBV7-2; CDR3: CASSLLGPDTQYF
J: TRBJ1-1; D: NA; V: TRBV7-9; CDR3: CASSLEAGFWTEAFF
J: TRBJ2-7; D: NA; V: TRBV20-1; CDR3: CSAREAAFKYEQYF
J: TRBJ1-5; D: NA; V: TRBV27; CDR3: CASSPQTGSNQPQHF
J: TRBJ1-1; D: NA; V: TRBV12-3/TRBV12-4; CDR3: CASSFGGAEAFF
J: TRBJ1-1; D: TRBD1; V: TRBV27; CDR3: CASSPGQGLLAEAFF
J: TRBJ2-7; D: TRBD1; V: TRBV18; CDR3: CASSAGQGAYEQYF